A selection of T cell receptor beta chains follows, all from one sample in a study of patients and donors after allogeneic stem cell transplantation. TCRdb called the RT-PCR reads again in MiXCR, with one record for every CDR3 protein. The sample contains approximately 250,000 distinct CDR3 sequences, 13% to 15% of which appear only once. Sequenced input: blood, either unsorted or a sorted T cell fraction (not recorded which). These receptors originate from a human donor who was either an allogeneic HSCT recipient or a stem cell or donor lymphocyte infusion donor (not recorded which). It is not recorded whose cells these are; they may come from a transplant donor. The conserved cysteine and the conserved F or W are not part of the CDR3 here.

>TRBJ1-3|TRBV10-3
AISEFGSSGNTIY
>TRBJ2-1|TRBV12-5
SSGQNISPGNEQF
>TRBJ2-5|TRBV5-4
ASSQDQETQY
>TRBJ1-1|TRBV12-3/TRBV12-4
ASSFGRVEAF
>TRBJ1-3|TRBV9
ASSFRLAGSSGNTIY
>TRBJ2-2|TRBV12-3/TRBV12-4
ASSSYGDRPGELF
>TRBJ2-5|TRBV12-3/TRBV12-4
ASSSRGTTRETQY
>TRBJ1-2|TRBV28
ASSTGQGVFDPLYT
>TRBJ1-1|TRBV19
ATEGWVRPEAF
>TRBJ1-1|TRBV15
ATSSGDTPTEAF
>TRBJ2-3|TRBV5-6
ASSSGTGLSTDTQY
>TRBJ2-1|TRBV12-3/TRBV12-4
ASSLAGGGLNEQF
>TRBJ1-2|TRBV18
ASSPRQSDGYT
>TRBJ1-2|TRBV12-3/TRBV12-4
ASSSSAQGGYT
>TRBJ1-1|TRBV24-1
ATSDPTGPNTEAF
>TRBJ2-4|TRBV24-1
ATSDKRISKNIQY
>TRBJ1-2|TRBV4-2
ASSPPLEGNYGYT
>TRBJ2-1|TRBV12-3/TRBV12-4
ASSSPGTSRGDEQF
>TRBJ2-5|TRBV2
ASSDTSGSFATQY
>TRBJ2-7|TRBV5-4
ASSAGIAGGYEQY
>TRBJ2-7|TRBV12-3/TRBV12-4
ASSLLGGLADEQY
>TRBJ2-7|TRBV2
ASSGGTLYEQY
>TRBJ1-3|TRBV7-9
ASSFVTAFSGNTIY
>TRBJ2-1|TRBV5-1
ASSQGGFGQGQF
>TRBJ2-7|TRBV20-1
SAREIGPGTGASEQY
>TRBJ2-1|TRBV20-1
SARPQDRLAGGTYNNEQF
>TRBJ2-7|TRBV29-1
SVEKDFREQY
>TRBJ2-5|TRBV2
ASSIQRGQETQY
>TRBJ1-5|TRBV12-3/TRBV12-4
ASNRQYNQPQH
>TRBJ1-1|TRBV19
ASSSQAGRGTEAF
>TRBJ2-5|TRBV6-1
ASSRSGGAWETQY
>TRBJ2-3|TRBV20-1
SARKTDTQY
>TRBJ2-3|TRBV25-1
ASSDATDTQY
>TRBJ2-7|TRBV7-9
ASSVTEEQY
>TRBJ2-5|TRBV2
ASKARLLQETQY
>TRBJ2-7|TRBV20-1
SARPRDSPYEQY
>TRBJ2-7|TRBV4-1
ASSAPTRSYEQY
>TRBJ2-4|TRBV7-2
ASSLEARAKNIQY
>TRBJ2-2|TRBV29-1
SVEVLSAGELF
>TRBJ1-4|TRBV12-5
ASGWVTLRHSTNEKLF
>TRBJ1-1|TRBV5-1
ASSQGLTGSFNTEAF
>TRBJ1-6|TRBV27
ASSFNGRWHNSPLH
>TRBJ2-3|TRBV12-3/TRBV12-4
ASSLGTVLGNTDTQY
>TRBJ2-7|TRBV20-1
SAGAWDRASSEQY
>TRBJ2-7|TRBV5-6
ASSLGTEGEY
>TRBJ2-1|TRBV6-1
ASRRNLVWYNEQF
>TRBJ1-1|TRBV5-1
ASSPGTRNTEAF
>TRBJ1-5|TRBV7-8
ASSLEQADQPQH
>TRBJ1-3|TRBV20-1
SARDSSAAHSGNTIY
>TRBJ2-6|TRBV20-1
SASGGLYSGANVLT
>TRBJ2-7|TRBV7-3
ASSNSGLQPYEQY
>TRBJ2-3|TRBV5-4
ASSYLTGRDTDTQY
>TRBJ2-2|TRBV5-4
ASSPPRTANTGELF
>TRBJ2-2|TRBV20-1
SARDNGLHTGELF
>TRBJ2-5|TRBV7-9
ASSFLAGGAGETQY